This record concerns one T cell receptor beta chain sequence. The antigen is not known. At one of its ends the junction is not consistent with the germline gene, which may arise from a read error. Combining a sample-barcoded 5' primer with a J-beta primer mix, a second PCR ran for roughly 6 to 11 cycles. TCRdb itself ran the 5' RACE reads through MiXCR, one entry per CDR3 protein. Counted here are over 600,000 distinct CDR3 sequences, less than 60% occurring once; the ten biggest clones make up roughly 18%. The record originates from a study of blood T cells in healthy people across ages. General observations from the study: Age brought a roughly linear fall in TCR beta diversity measured per million T cells. CMV infection status of these donors was not known. Naive CD4+ cells and diversity were both higher in long-lived donors than in aged donors.

The CDR3 covers 15 residues. The germline V gene has CDR1 LGHDT and CDR2 YNNKEL (reference sequence). The TCR sequence derives from an elderly man in good health. The chain employs TRBV3-1 and TRBJ1-2, with D perhaps TRBD1 (6 bases). What was sequenced was blood. The CDR3 here is CANSHRTASNYGYTF. The CDR3 DNA sequence: TGTGCCAACAGCCACCGGACAGCCTCTAACTATGGCTACACCTTC.